This is a list of T cell receptor beta chains from one sample in a study of cytomegalovirus exposure and HLA in healthy donors. The method was immunoSEQ multiplex PCR; TCRdb's version includes in-frame clones alone and lacks a portion of them. The sample consists of approximately 150,000 clones, around 86% of them appearing once. The specimen sequenced was PBMCs. All receptors come from a woman in her twenties or thirties in good health and CMV-seronegative. Both conserved end residues are part of each CDR3. D genes are given only for firm matches. Clone size appears in some rows only: once, few, many, or a class for an expanded clone.

>TRBV5-1|-|TRBJ1-1|TRBD1
TGCGCCAGCAGCTCCGGACAGGGGGTAACCACTGAAGCTTTCTTT
CASSSGQGVTTEAFF
>TRBV7-6|-|TRBJ2-1|-
TGTGCCAGCAGCTTAGCCGGGTCGGATGAGCAGTTCTTC
CASSLAGSDEQFF
>TRBV30|few|TRBJ1-1|-
TGTGCCTGGACCCGATGGGGGCTGAACACTGAAGCTTTCTTT
CAWTRWGLNTEAFF
>TRBV30|once|TRBJ2-7|TRBD1
TGTGCCTGGAGCGGGACAGTCTACGAGCAGTACTTC
CAWSGTVYEQYF
>TRBV7-8|once|TRBJ2-2|TRBD2
TGTGCCAGCAGCTACCCGGGACTAGCGGGAGTAACGGACACCGGGGAGCTGTTTTTT
CASSYPGLAGVTDTGELFF
>TRBV7-7|-|TRBJ1-1|-
TGTGCCAGCAGCCAGGACAAGAACACTGAAGCTTTCTTT
CASSQDKNTEAFF
>TRBV4-2|-|TRBJ2-3|-
TGTGCCAGCAGCCAAGACGTATCTCGTGGGGGCTGGCGGGTGCATACGCAGTATTTT
CASSQDVSRGGWRVHTQYF
>TRBV9|-|TRBJ1-2|TRBD1
TGTGCCAGCAGCCCGACAGGGGGCGGCTATGGCTACACCTTC
CASSPTGGGYGYTF
>TRBV9|few|TRBJ1-6|TRBD1
TGTGCCAGCAGCGGAGAGGTGGGGACAGGGAATAATTCACCCCTCCACTTT
CASSGEVGTGNNSPLHF
>TRBV29-1|once|TRBJ1-2|TRBD1
TGCAGCGGCGCCCGGGACAGGGGGACTGGCTACACCTTC
CSGARDRGTGYTF
>TRBV7-2|-|TRBJ2-1|-
TGTGCCAGCAGTCTACCAAACGGGGGTGAGCAGTTCTTC
CASSLPNGGEQFF
>TRBV7-2|-|TRBJ1-5|-
TGTGCCAGCAGCACCGCCCGGGGGGCCCAGCATTTT
CASSTARGAQHF
>TRBV28|-|TRBJ2-7|TRBD1
TGTGCCAGCTTTGGGACAGACAGATCCTACGAGCAGTACTTC
CASFGTDRSYEQYF
>TRBV11-2|-|TRBJ2-7|TRBD2
TGTGCCAGCAGAACGAGCCGGGGGAGGGGCGAGCAGTACTTC
CASRTSRGRGEQYF
>TRBV5-1|-|TRBJ1-6|-
TGCGCCAGCAGCCTGGCGCGGGAGCCATCGGCCCTCCACTTT
CASSLAREPSALHF
>TRBV6-1|-|TRBJ1-1|-
TGTGCCAGCAGTGATGATCCGGGGAGGAGCACTGAAGCTTTCTTT
CASSDDPGRSTEAFF
>TRBV4-3|-|TRBJ2-3|-
TGCGCCAGCAGCCAAGAACATGATAGCACAGATACGCAGTATTTT
CASSQEHDSTDTQYF
>TRBV5-5|-|TRBJ2-3|TRBD1
TGTGCCAGCAGCCCCATGGGACAGTTCACAGATACGCAGTATTTT
CASSPMGQFTDTQYF
>TRBV6-1|-|TRBJ2-7|TRBD2
TGTGCCAGCAGTGTCGGACTAGCGGGAGGGGCCACCTACGAGCAGTACTTC
CASSVGLAGGATYEQYF
>TRBV29-1|-|TRBJ2-3|-
TGCAGCGTTGAAGGTCCCGGGGTGGATACGCAGTATTTT
CSVEGPGVDTQYF
>TRBV2|-|TRBJ2-1|-
TGTGCCAGCAGCCGAGACAGTTACAATGAGCAGTTCTTC
CASSRDSYNEQFF
>TRBV4-1|-|TRBJ1-2|TRBD1
TGCGCCAGCAGCCAAGTAGCAACAGGGGATCGCTATGGCTACACCTTC
CASSQVATGDRYGYTF
>TRBV6-5|-|TRBJ2-1|-
TGTGCCAGCACCCGGGGGAATGAGCAGTTCTTC
CASTRGNEQFF
>TRBV2|-|TRBJ2-5|-
TGTGCCAGCAGTGGGCCCGTCGAGTCCTGGGGGGAGGAGACCCAGTACTTC
CASSGPVESWGEETQYF
>TRBV21-1|-|TRBJ2-5|-
TGTGCCAGCAGCCCTCCCCGGGACAGACGGCAAGAGACCCAGTACTTC
CASSPPRDRRQETQYF
>TRBV19|-|TRBJ2-5|-
TGTGCCAGTAGTATGGGGGCGGAGACCCAGTACTTC
CASSMGAETQYF
>TRBV6-5|-|TRBJ1-2|-
TGTGCCAGCAGAAAACAGGCTAACTATGGCTACACCTTC
CASRKQANYGYTF
>TRBV30|-|TRBJ2-7|TRBD1
TGTGCCTGGAGTCGGGACAGGGACGAGCAGTACTTC
CAWSRDRDEQYF
>TRBV5-1|-|TRBJ2-7|TRBD1
TGCGCCAGCAGCCCACCCGGGACAGGGGGCGACGAGCAGTACTTC
CASSPPGTGGDEQYF
>TRBV9|-|TRBJ2-1|TRBD2
TGTGTCAGCAGCCCGGAAAGGGAGGGGCAGTTCTTC
CVSSPEREGQFF
>TRBV29-1|-|TRBJ1-2|TRBD1
TGCAGCGTTGACTTCAAGGGGGCTCAGGGCTACACCTTC
CSVDFKGAQGYTF
>TRBV2|few|TRBJ1-2|TRBD1
TGTGCCAGCAGAGACAGGGACGGCTACACCTTC
CASRDRDGYTF
>TRBV7-9|-|TRBJ2-7|-
TGTGCCAGCATTTCCTTCCAGGGTAGGGCCCCCTACGAGCAGTACTTC
CASISFQGRAPYEQYF
>TRBV2|few|TRBJ1-5|TRBD1
TGTGCCAGCAGTGCCCAGGGGGGAAATCAGCCCCAGCATTTT
CASSAQGGNQPQHF
>TRBV10-1|-|TRBJ1-1|-
TGCGCCAGCAGTGAGTCGGGGGGCACTGAAGCTTTCTTT
CASSESGGTEAFF
>TRBV6-6|-|TRBJ1-6|-
TGTGCCAGCAGCTCAGGGTCGGGCAATTCACCCCTCCACTTT
CASSSGSGNSPLHF
>TRBV11-2|-|TRBJ2-3|-
TGTGCCAGCAGCTTATCCCGGACAGCACCTTACACAGATACGCAGTATTTT
CASSLSRTAPYTDTQYF
>TRBV7-3|once|TRBJ2-2|TRBD2
TGTGCCAGCAGCCTTGTGGGGGGGTCCGGGGAGCTGTTTTTT
CASSLVGGSGELFF
>TRBV4-1|-|TRBJ1-3|-
TGCGCCAGCAGCCAAGATGGGAGTGGGGGGGCCTCTGGAAACACCATATATTTT
CASSQDGSGGASGNTIYF
>TRBV28|-|TRBJ1-6|TRBD1
TGTGCCAGCGAACCCCTCCGGGACAGCTATAATTCACCCCTCCACTTT
CASEPLRDSYNSPLHF
>TRBV7-3|-|TRBJ1-2|TRBD1
TGTGCCAGCAGCCCTTCCCCAGGGCAGGGGGCAGAAGGCTACACCTTC
CASSPSPGQGAEGYTF
>TRBV10-3|-|TRBJ1-2|TRBD1
TGTGCCATCAGTGAGCCCTCGACAGGGAACTATGGCTACACCTTC
CAISEPSTGNYGYTF
>TRBV28|-|TRBJ2-4|TRBD1
TGTGCCAGCAGTAGGACAGGGATAGCCAAAAACATTCAGTACTTC
CASSRTGIAKNIQYF
>TRBV5-5|-|TRBJ2-7|TRBD2
TGTGCCAGCAGCTCCGGACTAGCGGGCTCACTCTACGAGCAGTACTTC
CASSSGLAGSLYEQYF
>TRBV19|once|TRBJ2-7|TRBD2
TGTGCCAGTAGCGGGGAGGGCTACGAGCAGTACTTC
CASSGEGYEQYF
>TRBV5-1|-|TRBJ2-2|-
TGCGCCAGCAGCCAATATCTGGGGAGCACCGGGGAGCTGTTTTTT
CASSQYLGSTGELFF
>TRBV5-1|-|TRBJ2-5|-
TGCGCCAGCTCAGGGGGGCAAGAGACCCAGTACTTC
CASSGGQETQYF
>TRBV6-5|few|TRBJ1-1|TRBD1
TGTGCCAGCAGTTACCTGACAGGGTGGGGCACTGAAGCTTTCTTT
CASSYLTGWGTEAFF
>TRBV28|-|TRBJ2-1|TRBD1
TGTGCCAGCAGTTTCCGAACAGGGGTTAGGGAGCAGTTCTTC
CASSFRTGVREQFF
>TRBV5-1|few|TRBJ1-1|-
TGCGCCAGCAGCTCAGGGACACAGAACACTGAAGCTTTCTTT
CASSSGTQNTEAFF
>TRBV10-3|-|TRBJ1-2|-
TGTGCCAGCAAAACAGGGAACTTTGGCTACACCTTC
CASKTGNFGYTF
>TRBV6-6|-|TRBJ2-1|-
TGTGCCAGCAGTTACTCTGGCTCACGGGGCAATGAGCAGTTCTTC
CASSYSGSRGNEQFF
>TRBV29-1|once|TRBJ2-6|TRBD1
TGCAGCGTTGGACAGGGAAAGTCTGGGGCCAACGTCCTGACTTTC
CSVGQGKSGANVLTF
>TRBV28|-|TRBJ2-7|TRBD1
TGTGCCAGCAGTTTAACAGGGGGCTTAAAGGAGCAGTACTTC
CASSLTGGLKEQYF
>TRBV18|-|TRBJ2-7|-
TGTGCCAGCTCACCATTTCGGGACTACGAGCAGTACTTC
CASSPFRDYEQYF